This T cell receptor (beta chain) came from a study of spatial heterogeneity in lung cancer. Germline CDR1 reads SGHTA; CDR2 reads FQGNSA. V shed 4 bases and J shed 0 bases, with 14 bases lying between them. This CDR3 has 16 residues. Described time point: blood at routine non-recurrence follow-up after resection. Frozen PBMC, nontumor lung or tumor provided whole RNA, which was sequenced unsorted. Each TCR cDNA molecule bore a unique molecular identifier. TCRdb fed the 5' RACE reads into MiXCR, producing one record per CDR3 protein. The table includes 40,000 to 50,000 distinct CDR3 sequences, roughly a tenth detected once.

The specimen was PBMCs, collected at follow-up. The genes are TRBV7-2 and TRBJ2-3, with unresolved D. The receptor's source is a female donor with early-stage non-small cell lung cancer. The CDR3 region is CASSSRPAGSTDTQYF. The DNA of the CDR3 is TGTGCCAGCAGCTCCCGCCCCGCAGGTAGCACAGATACGCAGTATTTT.